This T cell receptor (beta chain) was found in a study of cytomegalovirus exposure and HLA in healthy donors. Study results and caveats: The study labeled 150 to 200 TCR beta chains cytomegalovirus-associated. It was in a later analysis that TCR association rates were seen to vary by HLA locus, highest for DRB1 and lowest for HLA-C.

Comments on this clone: Its target is unknown. This sample includes further DNA sequences coding for the same CDR3.

Nominally healthy donors were sampled, though unrecorded immune exposures were likely. Primers for the PCR totalled 60 Vbeta and 13 Jbeta. Profiled with immunoSEQ multiplex PCR; TCRdb holds only in-frame clones, not every one. Among hundreds of thousands of clones listed, approximately 84% were seen once. V lost 0 bases to trimming and J lost 3 bases; unmatched junction nucleotides: 3. The CDR3 contains 15 residues. CDR1 and CDR2 from the germline V gene are SNHLY and FYNNEI. This receptor was taken from a woman aged 40 to 49 in good health and CMV-seronegative. The chain is built from TRBV2 and TRBJ2-5; 8 bases match TRBD2. What was sequenced was PBMCs. CDR3 amino acids: CASSEATGGEETQYF. The CDR3 DNA is TGTGCCAGCAGTGAAGCAACGGGGGGGGAAGAGACCCAGTACTTC.